This is a list of T cell receptor beta chains from one sample in a study of blood T cells in healthy people across ages. TCRdb itself ran the 5' RACE reads through MiXCR, one entry per CDR3 protein. The sample has just over 800,000 distinct CDR3 sequences, approximately 65% seen once. Sequenced: blood. The receptors shown here come from a man aged 25 to 40 in good health. CDR3s include the opening cysteine and the closing phenylalanine or tryptophan. Fields, in order: clone size, V gene, J gene, D gene, CDR3 protein, CDR3 DNA. A D gene is named only where the DNA matches it firmly. Not all rows give a size; the values are once, few, many and, for expanded clones, a class.

-	TRBV4-1	TRBJ2-7	TRBD2	CASSQLPPAAGTSYEQYF	TGCGCCAGCAGCCAACTTCCCCCAGCAGCGGGGACTTCCTACGAGCAGTACTTC
-	TRBV10-3	TRBJ2-1	TRBD1	CAISEGDREYNEQFF	TGTGCCATCAGTGAAGGCGACAGGGAATACAATGAGCAGTTCTTC
-	TRBV21-1	TRBJ2-7	-	CASNTYEQYF	TGTGCCAGCAACACCTACGAGCAGTACTTC
-	TRBV12-3/TRBV12-4	TRBJ1-1	-	CASSLVAAEAFF	TGTGCCAGCAGTTTAGTCGCAGCTGAAGCTTTCTTT
-	TRBV18	TRBJ2-1	TRBD1	CASSWGQGAYSEQFF	TGTGCCAGCTCATGGGGACAGGGGGCTTACAGTGAGCAGTTCTTC
-	TRBV4-3	TRBJ1-2	-	CASSQNGPGDYGYTF	TGCGCCAGCAGCCAAAATGGGCCAGGGGACTATGGCTACACCTTC
-	TRBV4-3	TRBJ2-7	TRBD1	CASSPHRGRVYEQYF	TGCGCCAGCAGCCCCCACAGGGGGCGCGTCTACGAGCAGTACTTC
few	TRBV7-9	TRBJ1-5	TRBD1	CASSLTGEGQPQHF	TGTGCCAGCAGCTTGACAGGGGAGGGTCAGCCCCAGCATTTT
few	TRBV7-2	TRBJ1-6	TRBD1	CASSSPGQGGSPLHF	TGTGCCAGCAGCTCCCCAGGACAGGGCGGCTCACCCCTCCACTTT
-	TRBV7-2	TRBJ2-3	TRBD2	CASSLFTLTSGGPSTDTQYF	TGTGCCAGCAGCTTATTCACCTTGACTAGCGGGGGCCCCAGCACAGATACGCAGTATTTT
-	TRBV27	TRBJ2-1	TRBD1	CASSLSPLVTGYNEQFF	TGTGCCAGCAGTTTATCCCCCCTCGTGACAGGGTACAATGAGCAGTTCTTC
-	TRBV29-1	TRBJ2-2	-	CSVERSRTGELFF	TGCAGCGTTGAGAGGAGCCGTACCGGGGAGCTGTTTTTT
-	TRBV6-2/TRBV6-3	TRBJ1-1	-	CASSYGGTADTEAFF	TGTGCCAGCAGTTACGGGGGGACTGCTGACACTGAAGCTTTCTTT
-	TRBV2	TRBJ2-7	-	CASTGMVSYEQYF	TGTGCCAGCACAGGGATGGTCTCCTACGAGCAGTACTTC
-	TRBV10-3	TRBJ1-2	TRBD1	CAISPVGGQGIYGYTF	TGTGCCATCAGTCCAGTGGGGGGACAGGGAATCTATGGCTACACCTTC
-	TRBV7-9	TRBJ1-1	-	CASSLKEGTEAFF	TGTGCCAGCAGCTTAAAGGAGGGCACTGAAGCTTTCTTT
-	TRBV20-1	TRBJ1-4	-	CSARLTNEKLFF	TGCAGTGCTAGACTAACTAATGAAAAGCTGTTTTTT
-	TRBV11-3	TRBJ2-1	-	CASSLFGGSAHNEQFF	TGTGCCAGTAGCTTATTTGGGGGGTCCGCCCACAATGAGCAGTTCTTC
-	TRBV4-3	TRBJ2-5	-	CASSQDREVSASRLYF	TGCGCCAGCAGCCAAGATAGGGAGGTCTCAGCCAGTCGTCTGTACTTC
-	TRBV28	TRBJ2-7	TRBD2	CASRLAGLYEQYF	TGTGCCAGCAGACTAGCGGGGTTGTACGAGCAGTACTTC
-	TRBV14	TRBJ2-7	TRBD1	CASSQRQGAYEQYF	TGTGCCAGCAGCCAAAGACAGGGGGCTTACGAGCAGTACTTC
-	TRBV10-3	TRBJ1-2	-	CASIQTPANYGYTF	TGTGCCAGCATACAGACACCAGCTAACTATGGCTACACCTTC
-	TRBV28	TRBJ2-7	-	CASSVLDAWGYEQYF	TGTGCCAGCAGTGTATTGGACGCCTGGGGTTACGAGCAGTACTTC
few	TRBV5-1	TRBJ2-7	-	CASSSTGDSYEQYF	TGCGCCAGCAGCTCTACCGGGGATTCCTACGAGCAGTACTTC
-	TRBV10-3	TRBJ2-3	-	CATLGGPTDTQYF	TGTGCCACCCTCGGGGGACCAACAGATACGCAGTATTTT
-	TRBV7-8	TRBJ2-3	-	CASTETGDTQYF	TGTGCCAGCACAGAAACCGGAGATACGCAGTATTTT
-	TRBV12-3/TRBV12-4	TRBJ2-5	-	CASSLAGATETQYF	TGTGCCAGCAGTTTAGCGGGGGCTACAGAGACCCAGTACTTC
-	TRBV7-9	TRBJ2-7	-	CASSLGGPNGQYF	TGTGCCAGCAGCCTGGGGGGACCCAACGGGCAGTACTTC
few	TRBV4-3	TRBJ2-3	TRBD2	CASSQDQGLASDTQYF	TGCGCCAGCAGCCAAGATCAGGGACTAGCATCAGATACGCAGTATTTT
-	TRBV20-1	TRBJ2-5	-	CSAREAGYQETQYF	TGCAGTGCTAGAGAGGCAGGGTACCAAGAGACCCAGTACTTC
-	TRBV6-1	TRBJ2-1	TRBD2	CASSLRGSGGPTLYNEQFF	TGTGCCAGCAGCCTACGGGGGAGCGGGGGACCCACCCTCTACAATGAGCAGTTCTTC
-	TRBV15	TRBJ2-5	TRBD1	CATSRDIDRVQETQYF	TGTGCCACCAGCAGAGATATTGACAGGGTCCAAGAGACCCAGTACTTC
-	TRBV29-1	TRBJ1-2	TRBD1	CSGVDREDYGYTF	TGCAGCGGTGTAGACAGGGAGGACTATGGCTACACCTTC
-	TRBV6-6	TRBJ2-5	-	CASSYEDPTQYF	TGTGCCAGCAGTTACGAGGATCCGACCCAGTACTTC
-	TRBV9	TRBJ2-1	-	CASAANDEQFF	TGTGCCAGCGCAGCTAACGATGAGCAGTTCTTC
-	TRBV6-2/TRBV6-3	TRBJ2-3	-	CASSYSRAYTDTRYF	TGTGCCAGCAGTTACTCGAGGGCGTACACAGATACGCGGTATTTT
-	TRBV4-3	TRBJ2-2	-	CASSQSSQGPGELFF	TGCGCCAGCAGCCAAAGTTCACAGGGACCCGGGGAGCTGTTTTTT
-	TRBV21-1	TRBJ2-7	-	CASSKLGRDRGRFYEQYF	TGTGCCAGCAGCAAATTGGGACGGGACAGGGGGCGGTTCTACGAGCAGTACTTC
-	TRBV20-1	TRBJ2-7	TRBD1	CSATRQGVEQYF	TGCAGTGCTACAAGACAGGGGGTCGAGCAGTACTTC
-	TRBV25-1	TRBJ2-2	-	CASSENGELFF	TGTGCCAGCAGTGAAAACGGGGAGCTGTTTTTT
few	TRBV29-1	TRBJ2-3	-	CSGAGGRDTQYF	TGCAGCGGCGCAGGAGGGAGAGATACGCAGTATTTT
-	TRBV18	TRBJ1-5	TRBD1	CASSPGIPGQGYQPQHF	TGTGCCAGCTCACCGGGAATTCCGGGACAGGGTTATCAGCCCCAGCATTTT
-	TRBV4-3	TRBJ2-3	TRBD2	CASAGLANTDTQYF	TGCGCCAGCGCGGGACTAGCCAACACAGATACGCAGTATTTT
-	TRBV7-2	TRBJ2-5	TRBD1	CASSPGTAPETQYF	TGTGCCAGCAGCCCCGGGACAGCCCCAGAGACCCAGTACTTC
-	TRBV6-4	TRBJ2-2	-	CASSDTPSNTGELFF	TGTGCCAGCAGTGACACGCCTTCCAACACCGGGGAGCTGTTTTTT